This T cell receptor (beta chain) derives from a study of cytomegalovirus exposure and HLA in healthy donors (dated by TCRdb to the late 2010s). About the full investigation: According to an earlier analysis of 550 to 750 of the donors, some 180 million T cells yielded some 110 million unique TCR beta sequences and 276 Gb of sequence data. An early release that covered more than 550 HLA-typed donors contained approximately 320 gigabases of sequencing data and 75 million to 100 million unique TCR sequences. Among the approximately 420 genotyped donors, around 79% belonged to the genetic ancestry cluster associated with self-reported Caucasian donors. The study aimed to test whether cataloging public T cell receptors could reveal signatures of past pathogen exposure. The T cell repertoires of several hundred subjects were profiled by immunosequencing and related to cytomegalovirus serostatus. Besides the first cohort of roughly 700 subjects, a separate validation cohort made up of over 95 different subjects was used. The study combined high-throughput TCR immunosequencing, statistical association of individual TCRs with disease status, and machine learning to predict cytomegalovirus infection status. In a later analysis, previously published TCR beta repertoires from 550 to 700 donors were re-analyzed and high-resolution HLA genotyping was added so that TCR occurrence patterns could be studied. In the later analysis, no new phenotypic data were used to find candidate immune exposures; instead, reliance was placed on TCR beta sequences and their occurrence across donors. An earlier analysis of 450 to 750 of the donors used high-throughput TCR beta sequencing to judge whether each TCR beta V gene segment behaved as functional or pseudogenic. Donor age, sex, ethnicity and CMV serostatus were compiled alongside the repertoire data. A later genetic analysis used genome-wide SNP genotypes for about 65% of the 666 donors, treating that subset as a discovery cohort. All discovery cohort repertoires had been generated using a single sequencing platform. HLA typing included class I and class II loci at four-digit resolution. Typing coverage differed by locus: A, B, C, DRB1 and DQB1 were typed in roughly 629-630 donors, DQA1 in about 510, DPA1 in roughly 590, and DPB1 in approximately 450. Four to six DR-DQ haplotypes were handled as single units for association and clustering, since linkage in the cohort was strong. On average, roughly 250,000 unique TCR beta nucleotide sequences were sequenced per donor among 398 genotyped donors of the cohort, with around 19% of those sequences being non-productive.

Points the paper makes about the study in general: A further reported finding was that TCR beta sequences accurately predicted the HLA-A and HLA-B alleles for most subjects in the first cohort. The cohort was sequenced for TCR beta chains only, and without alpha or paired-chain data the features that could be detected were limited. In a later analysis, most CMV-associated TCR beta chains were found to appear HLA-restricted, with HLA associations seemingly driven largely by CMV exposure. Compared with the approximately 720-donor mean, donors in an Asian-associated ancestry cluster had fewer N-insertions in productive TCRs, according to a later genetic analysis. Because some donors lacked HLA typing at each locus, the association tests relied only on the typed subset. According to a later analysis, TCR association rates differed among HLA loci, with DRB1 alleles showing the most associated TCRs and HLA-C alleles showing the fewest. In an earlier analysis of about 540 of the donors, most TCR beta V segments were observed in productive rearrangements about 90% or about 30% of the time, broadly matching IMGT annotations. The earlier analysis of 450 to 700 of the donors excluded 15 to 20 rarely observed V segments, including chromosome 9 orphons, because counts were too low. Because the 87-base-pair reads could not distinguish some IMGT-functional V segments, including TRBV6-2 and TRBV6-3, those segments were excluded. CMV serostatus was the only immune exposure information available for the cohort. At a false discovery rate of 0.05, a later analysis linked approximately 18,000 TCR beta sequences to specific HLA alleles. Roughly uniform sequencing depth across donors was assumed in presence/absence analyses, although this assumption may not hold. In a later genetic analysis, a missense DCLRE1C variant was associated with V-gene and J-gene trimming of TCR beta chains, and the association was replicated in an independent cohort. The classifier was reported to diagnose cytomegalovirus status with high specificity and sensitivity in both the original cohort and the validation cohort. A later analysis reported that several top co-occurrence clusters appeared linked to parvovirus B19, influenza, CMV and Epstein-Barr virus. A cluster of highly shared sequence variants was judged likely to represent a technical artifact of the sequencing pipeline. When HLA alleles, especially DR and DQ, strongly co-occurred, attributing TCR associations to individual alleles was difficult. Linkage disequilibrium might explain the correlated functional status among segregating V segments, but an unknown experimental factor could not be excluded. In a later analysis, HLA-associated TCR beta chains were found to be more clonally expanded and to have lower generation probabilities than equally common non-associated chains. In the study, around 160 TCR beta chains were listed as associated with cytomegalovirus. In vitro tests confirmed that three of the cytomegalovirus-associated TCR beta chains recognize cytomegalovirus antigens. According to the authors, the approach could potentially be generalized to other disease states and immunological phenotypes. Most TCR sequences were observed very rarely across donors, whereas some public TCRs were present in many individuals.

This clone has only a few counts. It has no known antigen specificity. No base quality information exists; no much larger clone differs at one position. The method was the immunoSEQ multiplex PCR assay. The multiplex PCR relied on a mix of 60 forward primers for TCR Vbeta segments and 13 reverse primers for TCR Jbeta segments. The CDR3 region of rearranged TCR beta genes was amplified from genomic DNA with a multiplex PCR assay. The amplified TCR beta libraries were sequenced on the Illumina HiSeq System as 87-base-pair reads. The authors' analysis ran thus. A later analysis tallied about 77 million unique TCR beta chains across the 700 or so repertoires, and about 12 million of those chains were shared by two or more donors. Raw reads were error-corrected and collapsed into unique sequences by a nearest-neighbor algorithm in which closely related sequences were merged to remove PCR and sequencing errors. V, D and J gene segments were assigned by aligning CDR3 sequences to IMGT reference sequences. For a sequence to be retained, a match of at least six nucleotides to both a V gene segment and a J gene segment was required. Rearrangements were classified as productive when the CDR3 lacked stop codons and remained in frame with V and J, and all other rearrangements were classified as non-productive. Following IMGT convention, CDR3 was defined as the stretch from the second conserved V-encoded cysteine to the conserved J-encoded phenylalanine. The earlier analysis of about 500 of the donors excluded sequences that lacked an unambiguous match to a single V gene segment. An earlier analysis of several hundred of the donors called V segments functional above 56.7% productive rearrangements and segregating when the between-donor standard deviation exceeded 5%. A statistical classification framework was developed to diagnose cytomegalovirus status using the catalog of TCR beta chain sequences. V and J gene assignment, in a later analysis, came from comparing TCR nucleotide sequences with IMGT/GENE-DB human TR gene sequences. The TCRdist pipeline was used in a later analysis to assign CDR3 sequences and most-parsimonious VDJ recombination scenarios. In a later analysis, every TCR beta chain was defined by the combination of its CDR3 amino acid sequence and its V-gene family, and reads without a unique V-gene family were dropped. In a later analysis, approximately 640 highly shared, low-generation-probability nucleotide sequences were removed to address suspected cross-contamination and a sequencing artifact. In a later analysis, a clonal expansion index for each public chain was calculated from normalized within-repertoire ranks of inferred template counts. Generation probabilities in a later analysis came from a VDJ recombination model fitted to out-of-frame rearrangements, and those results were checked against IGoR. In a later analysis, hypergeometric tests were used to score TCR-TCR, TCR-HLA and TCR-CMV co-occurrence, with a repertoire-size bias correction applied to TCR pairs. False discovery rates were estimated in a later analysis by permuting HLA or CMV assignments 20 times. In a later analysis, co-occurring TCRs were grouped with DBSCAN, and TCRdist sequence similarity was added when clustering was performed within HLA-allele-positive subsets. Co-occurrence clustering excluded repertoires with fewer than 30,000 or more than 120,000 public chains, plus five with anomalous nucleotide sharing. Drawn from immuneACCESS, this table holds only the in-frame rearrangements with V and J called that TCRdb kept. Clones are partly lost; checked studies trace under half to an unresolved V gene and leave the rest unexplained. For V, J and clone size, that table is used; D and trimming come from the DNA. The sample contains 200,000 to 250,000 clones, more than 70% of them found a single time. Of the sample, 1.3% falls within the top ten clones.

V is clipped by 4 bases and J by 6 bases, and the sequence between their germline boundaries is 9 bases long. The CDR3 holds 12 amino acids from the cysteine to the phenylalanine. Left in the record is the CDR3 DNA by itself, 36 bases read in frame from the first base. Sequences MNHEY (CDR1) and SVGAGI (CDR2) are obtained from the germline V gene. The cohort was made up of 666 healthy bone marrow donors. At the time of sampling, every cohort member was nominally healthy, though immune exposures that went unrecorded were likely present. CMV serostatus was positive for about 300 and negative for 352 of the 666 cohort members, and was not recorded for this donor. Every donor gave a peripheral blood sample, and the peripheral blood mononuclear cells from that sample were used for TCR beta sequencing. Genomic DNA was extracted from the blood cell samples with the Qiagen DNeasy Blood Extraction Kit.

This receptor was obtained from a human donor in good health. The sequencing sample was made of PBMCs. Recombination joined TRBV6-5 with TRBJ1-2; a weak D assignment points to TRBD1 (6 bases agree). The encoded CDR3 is CASSWAGDGYTF. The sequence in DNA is TGTGCCAGCAGTTGGGCAGGGGATGGCTACACCTTC.